The next 13 T cell receptor beta chains were all read from a single sample in a study of vaccination effects on CD4 cells after COVID-19. These TCRs' antigens remain unknown. Sequencing was performed with immunoSEQ multiplex PCR; in TCRdb, only in-frame clones are kept and a portion is missing. The table includes 71,000 or so clones, around three quarters detected once. Before sequencing, viral peptide pools were used by the ViraFEST assay to expand antigen-specific CD4+ T cells. Isolating CD4+ T cells followed more than eight days of culture. According to the study, vaccine recipients showed no prior SARS-CoV-2 infection and negative nucleocapsid antibodies. Material: CD4+ T cells from PBMCs cultured with HCoV-OC43 spike peptides, obtained before COVID-19 vaccination. The sample's subset: HCoV-OC43 spike overlapping peptide pool stimulation. Receptors originate from a human donor who received a COVID-19 vaccine.

CDR3 coding DNA: TGTGCCAGTAGTATAACCCAGCGGCAAAACTATGGCTACACCTTC. It is translated as CASSITQRQNYGYTF. V usage is TRBV19 and J usage is TRBJ1-2; D not resolved. V lost 2 bases and J lost 2, with 12 bases in between. This CDR3 region has 15 residues. CDR1 LNHDA and CDR2 SQIVND come from the germline V gene (reference sequence).

In its sample, this clone was seen a few times. The chain uses TRBV7-9 and TRBJ1-4; maybe TRBD1 (5 bases). Germline CDR1 SEHNR, CDR2 FQNEAQ (reference sequence). The CDR3 runs 13 residues. CDR3: CAAHRGDGEKLFF. The CDR3 nucleotides are TGTGCAGCACATAGGGGCGACGGTGAAAAACTGTTTTTT.

The V gene is TRBV5-8, the J gene TRBJ1-1; D ambiguous. Trimming stripped 7 bases from V and 1 base from J, with 23 bases between. CDR1 and CDR2 (germline): SGHTS, YDEGEE. The CDR3 length is 17 residues. CDR3 DNA sequence: TGTGCCAGCCCAGCTTCCGAGACTGAAACAAAGAACACTGAAGCTTTCTTT. The encoded protein is CASPASETETKNTEAFF.

The rearrangement joins TRBV6-6 to TRBJ1-5; 7 positions agree with TRBD1. The V segment lost 5 bases and the J segment 3 bases; nucleotides outside the gene matches: 10. In germline, CDR1 is MNHNY, CDR2 SVGAGI (reference sequence). The CDR3 covers 16 residues. The CDR3 sequence: CASSVQGQQLNQPQHF. CDR3 nucleotides: TGTGCCAGCAGTGTACAGGGGCAACAACTCAATCAGCCCCAGCATTTT.

The chain combines TRBV6-2 or TRBV6-3 with TRBJ2-1; D not resolved. The CDR3 extends over 12 amino acids. Looked up from germline, CDR1 is MNHEY and CDR2 is SVGEGT. The V end lost 1 base, the J end lost 9 bases, and 7 bases lay between the germline ends. CDR3 sequence: CASSYYEREQFF. CDR3 sequence (DNA): TGTGCCAGCAGTTACTATGAGCGTGAGCAGTTCTTC.

V usage is TRBV7-6 and J usage is TRBJ2-3; 9 bases match TRBD1. The CDR3 has 14 residues. V lost 9 bases and J lost 4; bases outside the gene matches: 8. Germline CDR1 reads SGHVS; CDR2 reads FNYEAQ. CDR3 amino acids: CASGRDRDADTQYF. The CDR3 DNA reads TGTGCCAGTGGACGGGACAGGGACGCAGATACGCAGTATTTT.

The V call is TRBV6-1, the J call TRBJ2-7; possibly TRBD1 for D (6 bases). CDR1 is MNHNS, CDR2 SASEGT, per germline. This CDR3 is 13 amino acids long. V was pared by 9 bases and J by 5 bases, with 17 bases between. The CDR3 here is CASSPLGQHEQYV. Here the CDR3 DNA reads TGTGCCAGTAGCCCTCTTGGACAGCACGAGCAGTACGTC.

The chain recombines TRBV5-8 with TRBJ1-2; TRBD1 aligns across 8 bases. CDR1 is SGHTS and CDR2 is YDEGEE in the germline V gene. This CDR3 spans 17 amino acids. J lost 4 bases, V lost 4 bases, and 15 bases had no gene match. The CDR3 region has the DNA TGTGCCAGCAGCCATTTCGTGACAGGGGCGGGTAGCTATGGCTACACCTTC. Translated: CASSHFVTGAGSYGYTF.

The chain is built from TRBV7-9 and TRBJ1-1; D is uncertain. Per the germline V gene, CDR1 is SEHNR and CDR2 is FQNEAQ (reference sequence). The CDR3 length is 19 residues. Trimming took off 3 bases at V and 1 base at J, with 24 bases between the two ends. The CDR3 reads CASSFPGRMSREWNTEAFF. CDR3 nucleotide sequence: TGTGCCAGCAGCTTCCCCGGTAGGATGTCAAGAGAGTGGAACACTGAAGCTTTCTTT.

The gene calls are TRBV5-1 and TRBJ1-4, with D perhaps TRBD1 (6 bases). The CDR3 loop spans 16 amino acids. CDR1 and CDR2 (germline): SGHRS, YFSETQ. The V end was cut by 2 bases, the J end by 2 bases, with 13 bases between. CDR3 loop: CASSFGQGTTNEKLFF. CDR3 coding DNA: TGCGCCAGCAGCTTTGGGCAGGGGACCACTAATGAAAAACTGTTTTTT.

V is TRBV6-5 and J is TRBJ1-2, with 7 positions matching TRBD1. V gave up 4 bases and J gave up 4 bases; unmatched junction bases: 9. The CDR3 is 15 residues long. CDR1 is MNHEY, CDR2 SVGAGI, per germline. The CDR3 loop reads CASSSTGTALYGYTF. In nucleotides, the CDR3 is TGTGCCAGCAGTTCCACAGGGACAGCCCTCTATGGCTACACCTTC.

The rearrangement joins TRBV5-4 to TRBJ1-2; D is ambiguous. The germline gives CDR1 SGHNT, CDR2 YYREEE (reference sequence). The V gene lost 4 bases and the J gene lost 4 bases, with 11 bases spanning the gap. The length of the CDR3 is 13 residues. In DNA, the CDR3 is TGTGCCAGCAGCCGAGGTGATTCCTATGGCTACACCTTC. Translated, it gives CASSRGDSYGYTF. The full variable domain, in which reference TRBV5-4 and TRBJ1-2 provide the parts outside the CDR3, is ETGVTQSPTHLIKTRGQQVTLRCSSQSGHNTVSWYQQALGQGPQFIFQYYREEENGRGNFPPRFSGLQFPNYSSELNVNALELDDSALYLCASSRGDSYGYTFGSGTRLTVV.

V usage is TRBV7-8 and J usage is TRBJ2-7, with 8 positions matching TRBD1. There are 15 residues in the CDR3. The V and J ends lost 1 base and 2 bases, in that order; junction bases with no gene match: 4. From germline, CDR1 is SGHVS and CDR2 FQNEAQ. The CDR3 bases are TGTGCCAGCAGCTTAGTGCGGACAGGGACCTACGAGCAGTACGTC. The encoded protein is CASSLVRTGTYEQYV.